These T cell receptor beta chains were read from a single sample in a study of blood T cell repertoires in COVID-19. Profiled with immunoSEQ multiplex PCR; TCRdb holds only in-frame clones, not every one. The table has around 50,000 clones, roughly 83% seen once. Sequencing used peripheral blood. The receptors here all came from a man aged 70-80 years with acute or convalescent COVID-19. Each CDR3 is given without its conserved first and last residue. D genes are given only for firm matches.

cdr3_length: 11
d_call: TRBD1
j_call: TRBJ2-7
v_call: TRBV27
cdr3_aa: ATKGASGAEQY

cdr3_length: 13
d_call: NA
j_call: TRBJ2-3
v_call: TRBV29-1
cdr3_aa: SVGAGGFTTDTQY

cdr3_length: 11
d_call: NA
j_call: TRBJ2-6
v_call: TRBV27
cdr3_aa: ASRTGGANVLT

cdr3_length: 16
d_call: TRBD1
j_call: TRBJ2-4
v_call: TRBV11-2
cdr3_aa: ASSSDRGPLIAKNIQY

cdr3_length: 13
d_call: TRBD1
j_call: TRBJ1-5
v_call: TRBV18
cdr3_aa: ASSLGQGNSQPQH

cdr3_length: 10
d_call: NA
j_call: TRBJ1-2
v_call: TRBV5-1
cdr3_aa: ASRTDDYGYT

cdr3_length: 14
d_call: NA
j_call: TRBJ1-1
v_call: TRBV29-1
cdr3_aa: SVGLRARGSGTEAF

cdr3_length: 12
d_call: NA
j_call: TRBJ1-4
v_call: TRBV3-1/TRBV3-2
cdr3_aa: ASSRSGSNEKLF

cdr3_length: 13
d_call: TRBD1
j_call: TRBJ1-4
v_call: TRBV19
cdr3_aa: ASSKGQGAAEKLF

cdr3_length: 10
d_call: NA
j_call: TRBJ2-7
v_call: TRBV3-1/TRBV3-2
cdr3_aa: ASSQESREQY

cdr3_length: 11
d_call: NA
j_call: TRBJ1-1
v_call: TRBV10-3
cdr3_aa: AISDRMNTEAF

cdr3_length: 11
d_call: NA
j_call: TRBJ2-1
v_call: TRBV7-3
cdr3_aa: ASSRDSYNEQF